A selection of T cell receptor beta chains follows, all from one sample in a study of shared clonotypes between healthy human individuals. Libraries were prepared by immunoSEQ multiplex PCR; TCRdb keeps only in-frame clonotypes and omits some of them. This table holds hundreds of thousands of clones, approximately 96% found once. Sequenced input: naive CD8+ T cells sorted from blood. These receptors were collected from a woman aged 25 to 39 in good health. CDR3s include the opening cysteine and the closing phenylalanine or tryptophan. The D gene is left open where the match is weak. Where a row states a size, it is once, few, many or the class of an expanded clone; other rows omit it.

TRBV19	-	TRBD1	TRBJ2-7	TGTGCCAGTAGTATAAGGGACAGAGGATACGAGCAGTACTTC	CASSIRDRGYEQYF
TRBV7-2	-	-	TRBJ1-1	TGTGCCAGCAGCTTGTTGAGCAAGGGCAACACTGAAGCTTTCTTT	CASSLLSKGNTEAFF
TRBV28	-	TRBD1	TRBJ2-5	TGTGCCAGCAGTTTTGATCGACAGGGGGGCGGCGAGACCCAGTACTTC	CASSFDRQGGGETQYF
TRBV4-1	once	-	TRBJ1-6	TGCGCCAGCAGCCAAGATGCGGAGACTTCACCCCTCCACTTT	CASSQDAETSPLHF
TRBV5-1	-	-	TRBJ2-7	TGCGCCAGCAGCTTGGGTTTGGGCAGATACTCCTACGAGCAGTACTTC	CASSLGLGRYSYEQYF
TRBV28	-	-	TRBJ2-3	TGTGCCAGCTTTTCTGTACGAATGGGGGGCAGCACAGATACGCAGTATTTT	CASFSVRMGGSTDTQYF
TRBV10-3	-	TRBD1	TRBJ2-7	TGTGCCATCAGTGAGGAATACAGGGGATCCCCCTACGAGCAGTACTTC	CAISEEYRGSPYEQYF
TRBV30	-	-	TRBJ1-1	TGTGCCTGGGCCCCTTGGTGGGGGACTGAAGCTTTCTTT	CAWAPWWGTEAFF
TRBV6-1	-	TRBD2	TRBJ2-7	TGTGCCAGCAGTGAGGCTAGCGGGAGCGTGGACGAGCAGTACTTC	CASSEASGSVDEQYF
TRBV19	-	TRBD1	TRBJ1-5	TGTGCCAGTAGGAGGACAGGGACCAATCAGCCCCAGCATTTT	CASRRTGTNQPQHF
TRBV14	-	-	TRBJ2-3	TGTGCCAGCAGCCAAGCGCGCACAGATACGCAGTATTTT	CASSQARTDTQYF
TRBV27	-	TRBD1	TRBJ1-5	TGTGCCAGCAGTTGGGCAGGGGGCCGTCAGCCCCAGCATTTT	CASSWAGGRQPQHF
TRBV27	-	-	TRBJ2-7	TGTGCCAGCAGTAAGGTGAATCTCGCCTCCTACGAGCAGTACTTC	CASSKVNLASYEQYF
TRBV27	-	TRBD2	TRBJ2-7	TGTGCCAGCAGCCCCGGGAGGGGGTCTTGGGAGCAGTACTTC	CASSPGRGSWEQYF
TRBV28	-	-	TRBJ1-1	TGTGCCAGCAGTAGTTCTCGGGAAGCCTGGGGAACTGAAGCTTTCTTT	CASSSSREAWGTEAFF
TRBV10-3	-	-	TRBJ2-1	TGTGCCATCAGCGGGCAAGCACCGAGCTCCTACAATGAGCAGTTCTTC	CAISGQAPSSYNEQFF
TRBV27	-	-	TRBJ1-1	TGTGCCAGCAGTACGGGATACACTGAAGCTTTCTTT	CASSTGYTEAFF
TRBV5-6	-	-	TRBJ1-5	TGTGCCAGCAGCGGTGGACCGCCCGGGAGCAATCAGCCCCAGCATTTT	CASSGGPPGSNQPQHF
TRBV7-9	once	-	TRBJ2-1	TGTGCCAGCAGCTTAGGAAGGCTTGAGCAGTTCTTC	CASSLGRLEQFF
TRBV9	-	TRBD1	TRBJ2-7	TGTGCCAGCAGCGCGGGACAGGGGGAATACGAGCAGTACTTC	CASSAGQGEYEQYF
TRBV7-8	-	TRBD2	TRBJ2-7	TGTGCCAGCAGCTTAGTGGCTAGCGGGCGCCACGAGCAGTACTTC	CASSLVASGRHEQYF
TRBV27	-	-	TRBJ2-7	TGTGCCAGCAGTTTCCTGCTAGATTCAACCTACGAGCAGTACTTC	CASSFLLDSTYEQYF
TRBV5-5	-	-	TRBJ1-2	TGTGCCAGCAGCTTGGTTTCTTCGGGTGGCTACACCTTC	CASSLVSSGGYTF
TRBV7-6	-	TRBD2	TRBJ2-5	TGTGCCAGCAGCTTTACCCCCAGCGGGGGGCAAGAGACCCAGTACTTC	CASSFTPSGGQETQYF
TRBV6-1	-	TRBD1	TRBJ2-1	TGTGCCAGCAGTGAACTGACAGGGGGCTTTGAGCAGTTCTTC	CASSELTGGFEQFF
TRBV7-9	-	TRBD1	TRBJ2-7	TGTGCCAGCAGCCCCGGGACAGTTATCTCCTACGAGCAGTACTTC	CASSPGTVISYEQYF
TRBV7-9	few	-	TRBJ1-2	TGTGCCAGCAGCCACAGGGTCTATGGCTACACCTTC	CASSHRVYGYTF
TRBV7-9	-	TRBD1	TRBJ2-7	TGTGCCAGCAGCACCGGGACAGTGACCTACGAGCAGTACTTC	CASSTGTVTYEQYF
TRBV2	-	TRBD2	TRBJ2-7	TGTGCCAGCCGTGGCGGGAGTTACGAGCAGTACTTC	CASRGGSYEQYF
TRBV6-6	-	TRBD2	TRBJ2-3	TGTGCCAGCGGTTTTGGGGGGGGCACAGATACGCAGTATTTT	CASGFGGGTDTQYF
TRBV7-2	-	-	TRBJ2-3	TGTGCCAGCAGCTTGGCCCTCTGGGGGGAGGAGGATACGCAGTATTTT	CASSLALWGEEDTQYF
TRBV5-5	-	TRBD2	TRBJ2-1	TGTGCCAGCAGCACCCTAGCGGGCGAGCAGTTCTTC	CASSTLAGEQFF
TRBV19	-	-	TRBJ2-7	TGTGCCAGTAGTGCGGCGGAACGTTACGAGCAGTACTTC	CASSAAERYEQYF
TRBV7-9	-	TRBD2	TRBJ2-7	TGTGCCAGCAGTCGGACTAGCGGGGATAGCTCCTACGAGCAGTACTTC	CASSRTSGDSSYEQYF
TRBV10-2	once	-	TRBJ2-7	TGCGCCAGCAGCCTATGGCCCTACGAGCAGTACTTC	CASSLWPYEQYF
TRBV13	-	-	TRBJ2-7	TGTGCCAGCAGCAGGCAGTCGGCCGAGCAGTACTTC	CASSRQSAEQYF
TRBV2	-	-	TRBJ2-7	TGTGCCAGCAGTGAAGGGGTTATCTACGAGCAGTACTTC	CASSEGVIYEQYF
TRBV27	-	-	TRBJ1-1	TGTGCCAGCAGCGCGGGACCGAAAATGAACACTGAAGCTTTCTTT	CASSAGPKMNTEAFF